This TCR beta chain was profiled in a study of T cell responses to AZD1222 COVID-19 vaccine. Trimming took off 4 bases at V and 1 base at J, with 4 bases between the two ends. This CDR3 region has 12 residues. Per germline, CDR1 SNHLY and CDR2 FYNNEI. As for this clone: Its matching antigen is unknown.

Measured with immunoSEQ multiplex PCR; TCRdb has only the in-frame clones, and not every one. The table shows 150,000 to 200,000 clones, with roughly 88% occurring only once. Notes on the study in general: No repertoire was sampled before or during the peak T cell response, only after it. Spike-specific TCR breadth and depth rose after two AZD1222 doses. Targets within unmutated variant regions were reportedly found for nearly half of spike-specific TCRs. Baseline serostatus was positive in only six AZD1222 recipients.

This rearrangement joins TRBV2 to TRBJ1-1; no reliable D call. Material: peripheral blood, obtained 28 days after the second AZD1222 dose. This TCR derives from an adult who received the AZD1222 COVID-19 vaccine. CDR3 loop: CASSGENTEAFF. As DNA, the CDR3 is TGTGCCAGCAGTGGCGAGAACACTGAAGCTTTCTTT.